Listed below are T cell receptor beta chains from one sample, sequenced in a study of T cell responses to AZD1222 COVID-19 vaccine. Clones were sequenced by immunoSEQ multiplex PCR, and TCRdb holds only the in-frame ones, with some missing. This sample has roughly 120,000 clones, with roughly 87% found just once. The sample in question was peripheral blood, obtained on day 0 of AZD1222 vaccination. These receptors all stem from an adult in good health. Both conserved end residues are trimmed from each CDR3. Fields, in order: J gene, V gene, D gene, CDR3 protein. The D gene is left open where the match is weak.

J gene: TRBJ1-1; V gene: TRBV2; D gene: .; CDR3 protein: ASNRDGGATEAF
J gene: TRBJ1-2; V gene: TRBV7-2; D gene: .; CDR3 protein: ASSLLANYGYT
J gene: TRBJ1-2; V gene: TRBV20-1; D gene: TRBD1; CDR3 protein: SASEGAGGYT
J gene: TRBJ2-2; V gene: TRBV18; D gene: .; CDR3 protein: ASSPPLEGPGELF
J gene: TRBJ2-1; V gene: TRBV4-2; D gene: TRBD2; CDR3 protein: ASSQDRRGGVDEQF
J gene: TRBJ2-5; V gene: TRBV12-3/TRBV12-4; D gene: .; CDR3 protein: ASSLQKETQY
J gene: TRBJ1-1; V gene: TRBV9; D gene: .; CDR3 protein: ASSPTPGPYEAF
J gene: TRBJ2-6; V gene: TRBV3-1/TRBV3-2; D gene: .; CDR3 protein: ASSPGTGGGNVLT
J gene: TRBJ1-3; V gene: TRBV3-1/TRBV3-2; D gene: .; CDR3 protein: ASSPIIRSRGGNTIY
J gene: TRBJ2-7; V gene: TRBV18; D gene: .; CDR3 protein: ASSPPAGAGYEQY
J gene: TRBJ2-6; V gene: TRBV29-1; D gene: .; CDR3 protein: SVEDIKGSSGANVLT
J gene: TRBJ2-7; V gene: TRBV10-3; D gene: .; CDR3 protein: AIRDVSLQEQY
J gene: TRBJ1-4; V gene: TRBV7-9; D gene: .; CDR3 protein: ASSLEDYATNEKLF
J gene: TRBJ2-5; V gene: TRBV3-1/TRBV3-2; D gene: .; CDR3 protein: ASSQNIGGSETQY
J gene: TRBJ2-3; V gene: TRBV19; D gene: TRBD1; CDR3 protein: ASSPGTGWTDTQY
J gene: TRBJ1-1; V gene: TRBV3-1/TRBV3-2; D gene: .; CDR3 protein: ASSQDSKRGEAF
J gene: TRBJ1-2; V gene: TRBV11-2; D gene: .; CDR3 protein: ASSLAPDTNYGYT
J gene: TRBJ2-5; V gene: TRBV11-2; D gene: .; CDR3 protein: ASSPTGQGGGETQY
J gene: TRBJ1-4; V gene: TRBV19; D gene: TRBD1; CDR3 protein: ASSPGGPFNEKLF
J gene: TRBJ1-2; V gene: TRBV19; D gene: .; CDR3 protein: ASSIGGIRGYGYT
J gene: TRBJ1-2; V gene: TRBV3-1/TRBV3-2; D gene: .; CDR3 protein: ASSQGTGSLYGYT
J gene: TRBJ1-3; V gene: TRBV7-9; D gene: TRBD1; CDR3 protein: ASSQGQASGNTIY
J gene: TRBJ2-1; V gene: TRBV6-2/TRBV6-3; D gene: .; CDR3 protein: ASSDLGGQYNEQF
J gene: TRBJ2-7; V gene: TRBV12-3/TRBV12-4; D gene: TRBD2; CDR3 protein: ASSPPGLARQY
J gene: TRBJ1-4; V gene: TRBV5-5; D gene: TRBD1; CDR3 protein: ASSLMRSTGLNEKLF
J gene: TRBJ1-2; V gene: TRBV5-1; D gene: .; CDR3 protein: ASSLSQNYGYT
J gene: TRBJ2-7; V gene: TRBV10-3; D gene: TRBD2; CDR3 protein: AISGSGDSYEQY
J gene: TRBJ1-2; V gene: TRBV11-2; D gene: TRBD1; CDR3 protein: ASSFLPGTVYGYT
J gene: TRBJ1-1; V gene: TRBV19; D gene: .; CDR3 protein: ASSIAPNTEAF
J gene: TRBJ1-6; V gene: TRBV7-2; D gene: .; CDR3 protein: ASSLADGSNSPLH
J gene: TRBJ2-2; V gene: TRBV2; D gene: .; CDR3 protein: ASPARGPLTGELF
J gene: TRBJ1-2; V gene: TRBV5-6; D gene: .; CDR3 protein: ASSFRAARTNYGYT
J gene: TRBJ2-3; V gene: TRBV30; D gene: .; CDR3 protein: AWSAPGSGTDTQY
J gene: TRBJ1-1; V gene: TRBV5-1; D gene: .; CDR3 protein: ASSLADGNTEAF
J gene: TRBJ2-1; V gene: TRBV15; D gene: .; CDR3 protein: ATSRGDSGPGRF
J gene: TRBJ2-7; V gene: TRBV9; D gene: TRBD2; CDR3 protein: ASSVGLADYEQY
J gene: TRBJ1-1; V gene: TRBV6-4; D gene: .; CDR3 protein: ASSRGTEAF
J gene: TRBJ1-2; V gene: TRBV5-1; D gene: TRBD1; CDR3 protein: ASSLVHRGIYGYT
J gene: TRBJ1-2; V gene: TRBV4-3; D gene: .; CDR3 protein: ASSQALSTRGANYGYT
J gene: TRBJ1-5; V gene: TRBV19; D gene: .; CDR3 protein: ASSIRGIGQPQH
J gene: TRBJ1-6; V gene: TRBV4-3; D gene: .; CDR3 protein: ASSQERTYGRTNSPLH